A single count supports the clone carrying this T cell receptor (beta chain). Its antigen is still unknown. The data were taken from a study of siplizumab effects on memory and regulatory T cells. Study observations and caveats: Suppressive activity of Tregs proliferating in siplizumab cultures remained unconfirmed.

The germline CDR1 and CDR2 sequences are SEHNR and FQNEAQ (reference sequence). The CDR3 is 15 residues long. The V gene lost 5 bases and the J gene lost 0 bases, with 13 bases spanning the gap. This table comes from immunoSEQ multiplex PCR, and its TCRdb copy is limited to in-frame clones, with some not included. The table has roughly 100,000 clones, 92% seen once. The source is a human donor in good health. The specimen sequenced was CD4+ T cells sorted from blood. The rearrangement links TRBV7-9 to TRBJ1-2; D gene uncertain. The CDR3 sequence: CASSQIWRANYGYTF. The CDR3 nucleotides read TGTGCCAGCAGCCAGATATGGAGAGCTAACTATGGCTACACCTTC.